Below, 20 T cell receptor beta chains from the same sample are listed, as sequenced in a study of blood T cell repertoires in COVID-19. Sequenced by immunoSEQ multiplex PCR; TCRdb stores in-frame clones only, minus some. The data contain some 100,000 clones, around 88% of them singletons. Sequenced: peripheral blood. These receptors were taken from a human donor with acute or convalescent COVID-19. The donor label of this sample is uncertain.

This clone was picked up one time. The V call is TRBV7-9, the J call TRBJ1-1, with 7 nucleotides matching TRBD1. CDR1 is SEHNR, CDR2 FQNEAQ, per germline (reference sequence). Trimming at V came to 2 bases and at J to 7 bases, leaving 4 bases not matched to a gene. The CDR3 loop spans 13 amino acids. In DNA, the CDR3 is TGTGCCAGCAGCTTAAACAGGGGTAGTGAAGCTTTCTTT. Translation: CASSLNRGSEAFF.

V is TRBV28 and J is TRBJ2-3, with 7 bases that match TRBD2. CDR3 size: 15 residues. V dropped 7 bases and J dropped 2; count of bases not matched to a gene: 9. Germline CDR1 MDHEN, CDR2 SYDVKM. The CDR3 protein is CASIHSSGFTDTQYF. The DNA of the CDR3 is TGTGCCAGCATACATTCTAGCGGATTCACAGATACGCAGTATTTT.

This clone was seen a handful of times. V gene TRBV7-2 combines with J gene TRBJ2-7; D is unclear. The germline V and J ends were trimmed by 1 base and 1 base, with 11 bases remaining between them. CDR1 SGHTA and CDR2 FQGNSA come from the germline V gene. CDR3 length: 15 residues. The CDR3 bases are TGTGCCAGCAGCTTAGATTTCGCGGCATCCTACGAGCAGTACTTC. It codes for CASSLDFAASYEQYF.

This chain connects TRBV28 to TRBJ1-4, with D unclear. Trimming cost V 2 bases and J 0 bases, with 10 bases left between them. CDR1 and CDR2 from the germline V gene are MDHEN and SYDVKM. The CDR3 covers 16 residues. The CDR3 DNA follows: TGTGCCAGCAGTTTAGTGGGGAGTTCAACTAATGAAAAACTGTTTTTT. Translating it yields CASSLVGSSTNEKLFF.

The CDR3 nucleotides are TGTGCCAGCAGCGCGGGACAGGGAGTCTCTAATGAAAAACTGTTTTTT. Amino acid sequence: CASSAGQGVSNEKLFF. The chain carries TRBV9 and TRBJ1-4, with 9 nucleotides matching TRBD1. Germline CDR1 SGDLS, CDR2 YYNGEE. J gave up 3 bases and V 3 bases, and 6 bases lay outside the gene matches. CDR3 length: 16 residues. The variable domain in full, with the rest retrieved from reference TRBV9 and TRBJ1-4, is DSGVTQTPKHLITATGQRVTLRCSPRSGDLSVYWYQQSLDQGLQFLIQYYNGEERAKGNILERFSAQQFPDLHSELNLSSLELGDSALYFCASSAGQGVSNEKLFFGSGTQLSVL.

The chain joins TRBV2 to TRBJ2-1, with a possible D match to TRBD2 (7 bases). Germline V gene lookup returns CDR1 SNHLY and CDR2 FYNNEI. This CDR3 comprises 15 residues. Trimming removed 8 bases from V and 0 bases from J, with 14 bases in between. The CDR3 loop is CASGWAGASYNEQFF. CDR3 DNA sequence: TGTGCCAGCGGGTGGGCGGGGGCCTCCTACAATGAGCAGTTCTTC.

The genes are TRBV11-2 and TRBJ1-1; the D gene is possibly TRBD1 (5 bases). Trimming cost V 1 base and J 2 bases, with 8 bases left between them. The germline V gene encodes CDR1 SGHAT and CDR2 FQNNGV. The CDR3 runs 14 residues. The CDR3 bases are TGTGCCAGCAGCTTAGGGGGGGGAAACACTGAAGCTTTCTTT. Encoded protein: CASSLGGGNTEAFF.

The chain employs TRBV28 and TRBJ2-7; 11 bases fit TRBD2. The CDR3 is 17 residues long. The trim removed 4 bases at V and 3 bases at J, leaving 11 bases unmatched. Per germline, CDR1 MDHEN and CDR2 SYDVKM. The DNA of the CDR3 is TGTGCCAGCAGTTCCCCGAGTAGCGGGAGGGCCGGCTACGAGCAGTACTTC. Translation gives CASSSPSSGRAGYEQYF.

The chain joins TRBV7-9 to TRBJ1-1; 9 positions match TRBD1. Germline CDR1 reads SEHNR; CDR2 reads FQNEAQ (reference sequence). The junction had 13 bases not matched to a gene; V was cut back by 4 bases and J by 1 base. The CDR3 totals 18 residues. DNA of the CDR3: TGTGCCAGCAGCTCAAGCTCCGGGACAGGGAGGAGGAACACTGAAGCTTTCTTT. It is translated as CASSSSSGTGRRNTEAFF.

The chain is built from TRBV3-1 (or the pseudogene TRBV3-2) and TRBJ2-5; 7 bases are shared with TRBD1. V shed 4 bases and J 5 bases; nucleotides not matched to a gene: 7. CDR3 size: 14 residues. Per the germline V gene, CDR1 is LGHDT and CDR2 is YNNKEL (reference sequence). CDR3 loop: CASSPQGVTETQYF. The CDR3 coding sequence is TGTGCCAGCAGCCCCCAGGGGGTGACGGAGACCCAGTACTTC.

This clone was picked up a small number of times. This sequence joins TRBV18 and TRBJ2-7; TRBD1 aligns across 8 bases. The CDR3 has 14 residues. With 6 bases clipped from V and 5 bases from J, the junction kept 9 bases outside the gene matches. Germline CDR1 and CDR2: KGHSH and LQKENI. CDR3 sequence: CASSSADRAHEQYF. In nucleotides, the CDR3 is TGTGCCAGCTCTTCCGCGGACAGGGCCCACGAGCAGTACTTC.

The gene calls are TRBV2 and TRBJ2-1; D not resolved. The CDR3 has 13 residues. Deletions cut 3 bases from V and 9 bases from J, with 12 bases between. The germline gives CDR1 SNHLY, CDR2 FYNNEI. CDR3 coding DNA: TGTGCCAGCAGTGATATGCGTAGTGGTGAGCAGTTCTTC. This encodes CASSDMRSGEQFF.

The gene calls are TRBV6-5 and TRBJ1-5, with TRBD1 matching 7 bases. CDR1 is MNHEY, CDR2 SVGAGI, per germline. The CDR3 is made up of 15 amino acids. Trimming removed 2 bases from V and 9 bases from J; junction bases left unmatched: 10. The CDR3 region has the DNA TGTGCCAGCAGTTACGCTTACAGGGGCGCCGGGCCCCAGCATTTT. Its protein is CASSYAYRGAGPQHF.

The CDR3 DNA reads as TGTGCCAGCAGCTTAACAGGGGGTTCCTACGAGCAGTACTTC. It encodes CASSLTGGSYEQYF. This chain connects TRBV28 to TRBJ2-7; TRBD1 matches at 8 bases. Germline CDR1 is MDHEN and CDR2 is SYDVKM. The CDR3 length is 14 residues. V lost 6 bases and J lost 1; bases outside the gene matches: 5.

The chain carries TRBV7-9 and TRBJ2-7; D is possibly TRBD1 (6 bases). Germline V gene lookup returns CDR1 SEHNR and CDR2 FQNEAQ (reference sequence). The CDR3 is made up of 14 amino acids. V gave up 4 bases and J gave up 4 bases, with 14 bases separating them. CDR3 in amino acids: CASSSGTSGYEQYF. In DNA form, the CDR3 reads TGTGCCAGCAGCTCCGGGACATCAGGATACGAGCAGTACTTC.

The chain links TRBV3-1 (or the pseudogene TRBV3-2) to TRBJ1-6, with D possibly TRBD1 on 5 matching bases. Trimming pared 5 bases from V and 7 bases from J, leaving 15 bases between. CDR3 length: 15 residues. Germline CDR1 reads LGHDT; CDR2 reads YNNKEL (reference sequence). The CDR3 DNA sequence: TGTGCCAGCAGCTTGGGCGGGGGGTCCAATTCACCCCTCCACTTT. This encodes CASSLGGGSNSPLHF.

V usage is TRBV6-6 and J usage is TRBJ2-7; 7 bases map to TRBD1. Germline V lookup: CDR1 MNHNY, CDR2 SVGAGI (reference sequence). V was clipped by 6 bases and J by 6 bases; unmatched bases: 14. The CDR3 contains 15 residues. CDR3 amino acids: CASSLGQGGASEQYF. The CDR3 nucleotides are TGTGCCAGCAGCCTAGGGCAAGGGGGCGCGTCCGAGCAGTACTTC.

This chain uses TRBV28 with TRBJ2-1; no clear D gene. Deletions cut 7 bases from V and 5 bases from J, with 9 bases between. CDR3 size: 12 residues. CDR1 is MDHEN and CDR2 is SYDVKM in the germline V gene. The CDR3 reads CASTDFNNEQFF. The CDR3 region has the DNA TGTGCCAGCACTGACTTTAACAATGAGCAGTTCTTC.

This chain links TRBV6-5 with TRBJ2-7; D not resolved. This CDR3 region has 13 residues. The germline V gene encodes CDR1 MNHEY and CDR2 SVGAGI. Trimming took 8 bases from V and 3 from J, leaving 14 bases between them. In DNA form, the CDR3 reads TGTGCCAGCTCTCCGTCAACGAGCTACGAGCAGTACTTC. Translating gives CASSPSTSYEQYF.

V usage is TRBV7-2 and J usage is TRBJ2-7; 8 bases are shared with TRBD1. The CDR3 covers 15 residues. Germline-derived CDR1 and CDR2 are SGHTA and FQGNSA. J gave up 6 bases and V 5 bases, and 12 bases lay outside the gene matches. Here the CDR3 reads CASSIHAGGLREQYF. The CDR3 DNA follows: TGTGCCAGCAGCATACATGCAGGGGGCTTACGCGAGCAGTACTTC.